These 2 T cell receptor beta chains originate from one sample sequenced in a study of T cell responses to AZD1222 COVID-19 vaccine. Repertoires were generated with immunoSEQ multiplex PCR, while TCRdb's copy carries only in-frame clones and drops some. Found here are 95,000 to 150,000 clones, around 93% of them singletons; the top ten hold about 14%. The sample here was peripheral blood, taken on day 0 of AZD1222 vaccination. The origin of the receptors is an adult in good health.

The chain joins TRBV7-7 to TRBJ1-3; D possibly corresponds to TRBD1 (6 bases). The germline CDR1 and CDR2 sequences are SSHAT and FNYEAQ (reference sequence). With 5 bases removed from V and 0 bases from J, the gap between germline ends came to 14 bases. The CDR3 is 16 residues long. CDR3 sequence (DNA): TGTGCCAGCAGCCCGACGGGACACAGCTCTGGAAACACCATATATTTT. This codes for CASSPTGHSSGNTIYF.

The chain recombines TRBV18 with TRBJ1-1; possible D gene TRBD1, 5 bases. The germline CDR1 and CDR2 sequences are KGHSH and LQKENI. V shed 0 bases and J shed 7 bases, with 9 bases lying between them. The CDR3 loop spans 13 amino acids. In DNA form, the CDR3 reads TGTGCCAGCTCACCACCCGGGACGGGTGAAGCTTTCTTT. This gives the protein CASSPPGTGEAFF.